This TCR beta chain originates from a study of T cell responses to AZD1222 COVID-19 vaccine. Overall study findings and caveats: Baseline antibody screening turned up just six or seven seropositive AZD1222 recipients. The donor group comprised mostly white British people and more females; the analysis possibly underestimated clonal diversity.

The table came from immunoSEQ multiplex PCR; TCRdb's copy has only in-frame clones and leaves some out. Of roughly 200,000 clones listed, around 90% are singletons. With respect to this clone: Its antigen remains unidentified.

Between the trimmed V and J ends, which lost 3 bases and 10 bases, there was a span of 13 bases. Germline CDR1 reads SGHTA; CDR2 reads FQGNSA. This CDR3 region has 13 residues. Sequencing used peripheral blood, obtained on day 0 of AZD1222 vaccination. The origin of this receptor is an adult in good health. The rearrangement uses TRBV7-2 and TRBJ2-1, with unresolved D. For the CDR3, the DNA is TGTGCCAGCAGCTTCTCTATGGCCCGAGAGCAGTTCTTC. Its translation: CASSFSMAREQFF.